Listed below are T cell receptor beta chains from one sample, sequenced in a study of control samples from healthy donors and cancer patients. TCRdb keeps only in-frame clones here, not all; method: immunoSEQ multiplex PCR. The table has 150,000 to 200,000 clones, roughly 94% seen once. The sequencing sample was made of blood. The receptors originated from a woman aged 40-49 years in good health. Each CDR3 is given with its conserved first and last residue. The listing skips clone size in some rows; elsewhere it reads once, few, many or a size class.

J gene | clone size | V gene | CDR3 protein
TRBJ1-2 | - | TRBV12-5 | CASGLTTGILRYGYTF
TRBJ2-4 | - | TRBV7-2 | CASNIPQRALTAKNIQYF
TRBJ2-5 | - | TRBV2 | CASVTGTSPYF
TRBJ1-4 | once | TRBV9 | CASSVEVSGEKLFF
TRBJ1-6 | - | TRBV5-4 | CASSLVSSYNSPLHF
TRBJ1-2 | - | TRBV2 | CASNLGRANYGYTF
TRBJ2-1 | - | TRBV6-5 | CASSPSGRAGNEQFF
TRBJ2-7 | - | TRBV6-6 | CASSYSGDRPEQYF
TRBJ1-3 | once | TRBV3-1/TRBV3-2 | CASSQVGLSGNTIYF
TRBJ1-1 | - | TRBV6-5 | CASSYSNEAEAFF
TRBJ2-4 | - | TRBV5-1 | CASRAGTDKNIQYF
TRBJ2-7 | once | TRBV6-6 | CASSLGTWGGIQYF
TRBJ2-2 | - | TRBV11-3 | CASSFQGELFF
TRBJ1-3 | - | TRBV4-1 | CASSQGAISGSGNTIYF
TRBJ1-2 | - | TRBV9 | CASSEGIWGTDGYTF
TRBJ1-5 | - | TRBV3-1/TRBV3-2 | CASSLGTGVNQPQHF
TRBJ2-1 | - | TRBV14 | CASSPPSGRGYSIDEQFF
TRBJ1-1 | - | TRBV3-1/TRBV3-2 | CASSQPGPGTEAFF
TRBJ1-1 | - | TRBV4-2 | CASSQEGGQGSEAFF
TRBJ2-7 | - | TRBV30 | CAWSRMARGRDEQYF
TRBJ2-2 | - | TRBV27 | CASSLEIATSGYRWDTGELFF
TRBJ1-1 | once | TRBV7-3 | CASSLSGGGTEAFF
TRBJ1-2 | - | TRBV6-5 | CASSSTRFFDGYTF
TRBJ1-2 | - | TRBV6-5 | CASSPRGQDYGYTF
TRBJ2-5 | - | TRBV7-3 | CASSWGMGQGRQTQYF
TRBJ1-2 | - | TRBV9 | CASSVEGQGVLGYTF
TRBJ1-2 | once | TRBV7-2 | CASSLVSGAGGYTF
TRBJ2-1 | - | TRBV27 | CASSLLAGPTYNEQFF
TRBJ1-1 | - | TRBV10-1 | CASSKGTGGSTEAFF
TRBJ1-6 | - | TRBV11-2 | CASSGRQGRDSPLHF